This T cell receptor beta chain was profiled in a study of blood T cell repertoires in COVID-19. Background on the study: COVID-19 samples collected from the United States, Italy and Spain covered acute and convalescent phases. Sources were T cells, B-cell-depleted T cells, or PBMCs; the material itself was cDNA or gDNA.

In the original processing: Reference gene primer amplification in the assay estimated nucleated cell counts. Here immunoSEQ multiplex PCR was the method, and the copy in TCRdb shows in-frame clones only, minus some. The V and J calls and clone size were taken over from that table, and D and trimming were inferred from the DNA. The sample records more than 90,000 clones, approximately 86% being singletons. V was clipped by 0 bases and J by 4 bases, with 20 bases between them. Germline CDR1 and CDR2: SGHDT and YYEEEE. CDR3 length: 17 residues. This chain connects TRBV5-6 to TRBJ2-7, with D possibly matching TRBD2 (7 bases). The sequencing input was peripheral blood. The receptor's source is a man in his forties with acute or convalescent COVID-19. For the CDR3, the DNA is TGTGCCAGCAGCTTGGCCAATCCGGGGGGCTTGGGATACGAGCAGTACTTC. It yields the protein CASSLANPGGLGYEQYF.